This TCR beta chain was identified in a study of T cells in Graves' hyperthyroidism and ophthalmopathy. On the study more broadly: Upon initial diagnosis and before any treatment, peripheral blood was collected. Study results and limitations: Most clonotypes expanded in the thyroid (above 0.001) were also present in blood.

Amplification of TCR beta CDR3 regions used RNA as the template. First-round RT-PCR with HTBI primers amplified the TCR CDR3 region. One entry per CDR3 protein results from TCRdb running MiXCR on the multiplex PCR reads. The sample lists around 690,000 distinct CDR3 sequences; 15% to 20% were seen once. It was considered stable Graves' hyperthyroidism when ophthalmopathy did not progress within 18 months. Each patient was aged 18 to 65 and had newly diagnosed hyperthyroidism of under 2 months' duration. About this clonotype: No antigen is known for it.

Sample: blood. The TCR sequence derives from a man aged 50 to 60 with Graves' hyperthyroidism.

The CDR3 sequence: CASSLYRDSYEQYF. The CDR3 bases are TGTGCCAGCAGTTTATACAGGGATTCCTACGAGCAGTACTTC. The rearrangement joins TRBV28 to TRBJ2-7; D may be TRBD1 (6 bases). The CDR3 has 14 residues. Germline assignment: CDR1 MDHEN and CDR2 SYDVKM. Trimming stripped 1 base from V and 1 base from J, with 8 bases between.